Listed below are T cell receptor beta chains from one sample, sequenced in a study of blood T cells in healthy people across ages. TCRdb processed the 5' RACE reads anew with MiXCR; each CDR3 protein has one entry. Counted here are hundreds of thousands of distinct CDR3 sequences, approximately 35% occurring once; the ten biggest clones make up 10% to 15%. Sequencing was carried out using blood. All receptors derive from a man aged 18 to 29 in good health. CDR3s include the opening cysteine and the closing phenylalanine or tryptophan. Fields, in order: V gene, clone size, J gene, CDR3 length, CDR3 protein. A clone size is listed for some rows: how often the clone was seen (once, few, many), or a class if it is expanded.

V gene: TRBV6-6
clone size: NA
J gene: TRBJ2-1
CDR3 length: 16
CDR3 protein: CASSYSLRADPYEQFF

V gene: TRBV15
clone size: NA
J gene: TRBJ2-7
CDR3 length: 14
CDR3 protein: CATSSRQGQEAQYF

V gene: TRBV20-1
clone size: NA
J gene: TRBJ1-1
CDR3 length: 13
CDR3 protein: CSARGPDRGEAFF

V gene: TRBV12-3/TRBV12-4
clone size: few
J gene: TRBJ2-2
CDR3 length: 14
CDR3 protein: CASSSLQSTGELFF

V gene: TRBV7-2
clone size: many
J gene: TRBJ2-1
CDR3 length: 15
CDR3 protein: CASSFPDSFYNEQFF

V gene: TRBV12-3/TRBV12-4
clone size: NA
J gene: TRBJ2-7
CDR3 length: 17
CDR3 protein: CASRGGTSGRTNNEQYF

V gene: TRBV7-2
clone size: NA
J gene: TRBJ2-2
CDR3 length: 16
CDR3 protein: CASSLAAGGGTGKLFF

V gene: TRBV5-1
clone size: few
J gene: TRBJ2-1
CDR3 length: 16
CDR3 protein: CASSVQAGSSYNEQFF

V gene: TRBV7-2
clone size: NA
J gene: TRBJ2-7
CDR3 length: 15
CDR3 protein: CASSLSSGSYNEQYF

V gene: TRBV12-3/TRBV12-4
clone size: NA
J gene: TRBJ1-2
CDR3 length: 16
CDR3 protein: CASSPRGIKGLYGYTF

V gene: TRBV20-1
clone size: NA
J gene: TRBJ1-1
CDR3 length: 12
CDR3 protein: CSAGQGKAEAFF

V gene: TRBV6-5
clone size: NA
J gene: TRBJ1-1
CDR3 length: 15
CDR3 protein: CASSPQSTWGTEAFF

V gene: TRBV25-1
clone size: few
J gene: TRBJ2-2
CDR3 length: 16
CDR3 protein: CASSESADPTVGELFF

V gene: TRBV4-1
clone size: NA
J gene: TRBJ1-5
CDR3 length: 15
CDR3 protein: CASSQGDGDLRPQHF

V gene: TRBV18
clone size: NA
J gene: TRBJ2-3
CDR3 length: 15
CDR3 protein: CASSGRSSSTDTQYF

V gene: TRBV7-3
clone size: NA
J gene: TRBJ1-2
CDR3 length: 15
CDR3 protein: CANSALGQGNYGYTF

V gene: TRBV29-1
clone size: once
J gene: TRBJ2-3
CDR3 length: 11
CDR3 protein: CSGEVSDTQYF

V gene: TRBV12-3/TRBV12-4
clone size: few
J gene: TRBJ2-1
CDR3 length: 17
CDR3 protein: CASRFSGLGPGLGEQFF

V gene: TRBV6-1
clone size: NA
J gene: TRBJ2-1
CDR3 length: 16
CDR3 protein: CASTNRGQGIHNEQFF

V gene: TRBV12-3/TRBV12-4
clone size: few
J gene: TRBJ2-1
CDR3 length: 15
CDR3 protein: CASRPNRDYNNEQFF

V gene: TRBV20-1
clone size: NA
J gene: TRBJ2-3
CDR3 length: 17
CDR3 protein: CSAGELTSGGFTDTQYF

V gene: TRBV7-2
clone size: NA
J gene: NA
CDR3 length: 15
CDR3 protein: CASSAEPGGVETQYF

V gene: TRBV4-3
clone size: NA
J gene: TRBJ1-2
CDR3 length: 11
CDR3 protein: CASGDNYGYTF

V gene: TRBV10-3
clone size: NA
J gene: TRBJ1-5
CDR3 length: 17
CDR3 protein: CAISESGRGSWNQPQHF

V gene: TRBV5-1
clone size: many
J gene: TRBJ2-5
CDR3 length: 14
CDR3 protein: CASSLDPGGETQYF

V gene: TRBV12-3/TRBV12-4
clone size: NA
J gene: TRBJ2-5
CDR3 length: 14
CDR3 protein: CASSFSGSQETQYF

V gene: TRBV29-1
clone size: NA
J gene: TRBJ1-1
CDR3 length: 13
CDR3 protein: CSVETGRVTEAFF

V gene: TRBV12-3/TRBV12-4
clone size: NA
J gene: TRBJ1-6
CDR3 length: 14
CDR3 protein: CASSVTGGSSPLHF

V gene: TRBV5-1
clone size: few
J gene: NA
CDR3 length: 17
CDR3 protein: CASSLEPSGASYNEQYF

V gene: TRBV5-1
clone size: NA
J gene: TRBJ1-2
CDR3 length: 16
CDR3 protein: CASSPNPAGTNYGYTF

V gene: TRBV29-1
clone size: NA
J gene: TRBJ1-6
CDR3 length: 13
CDR3 protein: CSVGDSVGSPPHF

V gene: TRBV7-2
clone size: NA
J gene: TRBJ1-2
CDR3 length: 17
CDR3 protein: CASSLVDWDRANYGCTF

V gene: TRBV19
clone size: NA
J gene: TRBJ1-5
CDR3 length: 14
CDR3 protein: CASSPRGIYQPQHF

V gene: TRBV11-2
clone size: few
J gene: TRBJ2-7
CDR3 length: 14
CDR3 protein: CASSSPSGFNEQYF

V gene: TRBV4-2
clone size: NA
J gene: NA
CDR3 length: 11
CDR3 protein: CAGSQGETQYF

V gene: TRBV2
clone size: many
J gene: TRBJ2-5
CDR3 length: 13
CDR3 protein: CASSLYREETQYF

V gene: TRBV4-3
clone size: many
J gene: TRBJ2-3
CDR3 length: 17
CDR3 protein: CASSQDLGLAGEDTQYF

V gene: TRBV10-3
clone size: NA
J gene: TRBJ1-5
CDR3 length: 13
CDR3 protein: CAISANRAQPQHF

V gene: TRBV5-1
clone size: few
J gene: NA
CDR3 length: 15
CDR3 protein: CASSAQGASYNEQYF

V gene: TRBV13
clone size: NA
J gene: TRBJ2-5
CDR3 length: 15
CDR3 protein: CASSPTGRYQKTQYF

V gene: TRBV7-6
clone size: NA
J gene: NA
CDR3 length: 15
CDR3 protein: CASSLEVGSYNEQYF

V gene: TRBV3-1
clone size: few
J gene: TRBJ1-4
CDR3 length: 15
CDR3 protein: CASRAGSGFNEKLFF

V gene: TRBV6-5
clone size: NA
J gene: TRBJ2-3
CDR3 length: 15
CDR3 protein: CASRALAGDRDAQYF

V gene: TRBV5-1
clone size: few
J gene: TRBJ1-1
CDR3 length: 15
CDR3 protein: CASSLLSGEGTEAFF

V gene: TRBV7-9
clone size: few
J gene: TRBJ1-2
CDR3 length: 10
CDR3 protein: CATTGTGYTF

V gene: TRBV27
clone size: once
J gene: TRBJ2-3
CDR3 length: 15
CDR3 protein: CVSSFWGLGTDTQYF

V gene: TRBV20-1
clone size: NA
J gene: NA
CDR3 length: 14
CDR3 protein: CSAGGTGRSYEQYF

V gene: TRBV6-5
clone size: NA
J gene: TRBJ2-5
CDR3 length: 14
CDR3 protein: CASRGTAKQETQYF

V gene: TRBV4-2
clone size: NA
J gene: TRBJ2-2
CDR3 length: 16
CDR3 protein: CASSQATGWSEGELFF

V gene: TRBV20-1
clone size: few
J gene: TRBJ1-2
CDR3 length: 14
CDR3 protein: CSTSVGWGRGGYTF

V gene: TRBV28
clone size: few
J gene: TRBJ2-5
CDR3 length: 12
CDR3 protein: CASSLIAETQYF

V gene: TRBV4-2
clone size: NA
J gene: TRBJ1-6
CDR3 length: 15
CDR3 protein: CASSPTPGRPSPLHF

V gene: TRBV6-5
clone size: NA
J gene: TRBJ2-1
CDR3 length: 14
CDR3 protein: CASTYGRPGNEQFF

V gene: TRBV7-9
clone size: few
J gene: TRBJ2-1
CDR3 length: 11
CDR3 protein: CASSFFYEQFF

V gene: TRBV12-3/TRBV12-4
clone size: NA
J gene: TRBJ2-1
CDR3 length: 16
CDR3 protein: CASSPGTSGRAFEQFF

V gene: TRBV6-1
clone size: NA
J gene: TRBJ2-5
CDR3 length: 15
CDR3 protein: CASSEPGLNQETQYF

V gene: TRBV12-3/TRBV12-4
clone size: NA
J gene: TRBJ1-2
CDR3 length: 13
CDR3 protein: CASSSDRDGGYTF

V gene: TRBV28
clone size: NA
J gene: TRBJ1-5
CDR3 length: 16
CDR3 protein: CASSLASTGLGQPQHF